Given below is one T cell receptor beta chain in context. The V end lost 0 bases, the J end lost 12 bases, and 17 bases lay between the germline ends. The CDR3 is made up of 15 amino acids. Germline CDR1 MGHRA, CDR2 YSYEKL. The data belong to a study of control samples from healthy donors and cancer patients. Assay: immunoSEQ multiplex PCR; the TCRdb copy retains only in-frame clones and omits some. The sample includes about 75,000 clones, roughly 92% of them seen just once. The sequence came from a woman between 40 and 55 years old in good health. This chain connects TRBV4-1 to TRBJ1-4; D gene unclear. The sequencing input was blood. CDR3 amino acids: CASSQDRTPNRELFF. In nucleotides, the CDR3 is TGCGCCAGCAGCCAAGACCGGACCCCTAATAGGGAACTGTTTTTT.